A selection of T cell receptor beta chains follows, all from one sample in a study of shared T cell receptors in the human thymus. Profiled with immunoSEQ multiplex PCR; TCRdb holds only in-frame clones, not every one. The sample lists more than 550,000 clones; approximately 87% were seen once. This sample also appeared in a second study, on human thymus T cells.

Source material: thymocytes. These receptors came from a boy under two years old with a congenital heart defect. The CDR3 runs from the conserved cysteine through the conserved F or W. A D gene is named only where the DNA matches it firmly. Expanded clones get a size class; other rows say once, few or many, or leave the size out.

clone size: -
J gene: TRBJ1-2
V gene: TRBV27
D gene: -
CDR3 DNA: TGTGCCAGCAGTTTAAAAGGGGATAACTATGGCTACACCTTC
CDR3 protein: CASSLKGDNYGYTF

clone size: few
J gene: TRBJ2-4
V gene: TRBV6-1
D gene: -
CDR3 DNA: TGTGCCAGCAGTGATACCCAGGAGGGACTGGGGCTAGCCAAAAACATTCAGTACTTC
CDR3 protein: CASSDTQEGLGLAKNIQYF

clone size: -
J gene: TRBJ2-5
V gene: TRBV29-1
D gene: TRBD2
CDR3 DNA: TGCAGCGTCCCCTTAGCGGGGGGGCGGGAGACCCAGTACTTC
CDR3 protein: CSVPLAGGRETQYF

clone size: -
J gene: TRBJ2-7
V gene: TRBV30
D gene: -
CDR3 DNA: TGTGCCTGGAGTGTTAGGCTAGAGGGTCTCTACGAGCAGTACTTC
CDR3 protein: CAWSVRLEGLYEQYF

clone size: few
J gene: TRBJ1-3
V gene: TRBV19
D gene: TRBD1
CDR3 DNA: TGTGCCAGTAGTGCCCCCGGCGGGACAGGGGCAAGCTCTGGAAACACCATATATTTT
CDR3 protein: CASSAPGGTGASSGNTIYF

clone size: -
J gene: TRBJ1-1
V gene: TRBV2
D gene: -
CDR3 DNA: TGTGCCAGCAGTTGGTTGAAGCCGTTGAACACTGAAGCTTTCTTT
CDR3 protein: CASSWLKPLNTEAFF

clone size: -
J gene: TRBJ2-1
V gene: TRBV14
D gene: TRBD2
CDR3 DNA: TGTGCCAGCAGCCCCCATGTTTATGGGGGGGGAGAGTTCTTC
CDR3 protein: CASSPHVYGGGEFF

clone size: -
J gene: TRBJ1-1
V gene: TRBV6-5
D gene: TRBD1
CDR3 DNA: TGTGCCAGCAGCCACCCAGGGGGCTCCTCTGAAGCTTTCTTT
CDR3 protein: CASSHPGGSSEAFF

clone size: -
J gene: TRBJ2-5
V gene: TRBV18
D gene: TRBD2
CDR3 DNA: TGTGCCAGCTCATCAACCCCCGGGACTAGCGTCCAAGAGACCCAGTACTTC
CDR3 protein: CASSSTPGTSVQETQYF

clone size: -
J gene: TRBJ2-1
V gene: TRBV9
D gene: -
CDR3 DNA: TGTGCCAGCAGCGTAAGCGATGAGCAGTTCTTC
CDR3 protein: CASSVSDEQFF

clone size: -
J gene: TRBJ2-5
V gene: TRBV28
D gene: TRBD2
CDR3 DNA: TGTGCCAGCAGTTGCCTAGCGGGAGGGCCCGGGGAGACCCAGTACTTC
CDR3 protein: CASSCLAGGPGETQYF

clone size: few
J gene: TRBJ1-4
V gene: TRBV5-6
D gene: TRBD1
CDR3 DNA: TGTGCCAGCAGCTATCACAGGGGGCCCTCTGAAAAACTGTTTTTT
CDR3 protein: CASSYHRGPSEKLFF